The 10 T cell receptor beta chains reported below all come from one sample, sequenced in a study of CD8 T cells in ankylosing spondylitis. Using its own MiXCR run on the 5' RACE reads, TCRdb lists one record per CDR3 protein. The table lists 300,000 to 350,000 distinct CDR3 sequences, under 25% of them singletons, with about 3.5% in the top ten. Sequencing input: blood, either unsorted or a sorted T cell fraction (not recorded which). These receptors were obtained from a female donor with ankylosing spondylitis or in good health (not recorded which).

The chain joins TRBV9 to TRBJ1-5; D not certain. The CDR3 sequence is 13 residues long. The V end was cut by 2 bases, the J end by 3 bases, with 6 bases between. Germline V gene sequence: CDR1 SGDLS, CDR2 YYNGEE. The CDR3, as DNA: TGTGCCAGCAGCGTTGGCAACAATCAGCCCCAGCATTTT. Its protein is CASSVGNNQPQHF. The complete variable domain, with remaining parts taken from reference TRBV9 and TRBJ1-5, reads DSGVTQTPKHLITATGQRVTLRCSPRSGDLSVYWYQQSLDQGLQFLIQYYNGEERAKGNILERFSAQQFPDLHSELNLSSLELGDSALYFCASSVGNNQPQHFGDGTRLSIL.

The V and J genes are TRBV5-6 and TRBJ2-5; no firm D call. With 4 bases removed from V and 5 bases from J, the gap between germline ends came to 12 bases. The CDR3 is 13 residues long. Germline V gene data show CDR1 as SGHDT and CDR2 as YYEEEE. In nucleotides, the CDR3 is TGTGCCAGCAGCCCGATTACGAGGGAGACCCAGTACTTC. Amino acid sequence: CASSPITRETQYF.

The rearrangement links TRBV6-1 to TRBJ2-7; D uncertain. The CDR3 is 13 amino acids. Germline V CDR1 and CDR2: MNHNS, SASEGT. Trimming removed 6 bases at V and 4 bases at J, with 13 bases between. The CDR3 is CASRLGTSYEQYF. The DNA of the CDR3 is TGTGCCAGCAGGCTGGGAACTTCTTACGAGCAGTACTTC.

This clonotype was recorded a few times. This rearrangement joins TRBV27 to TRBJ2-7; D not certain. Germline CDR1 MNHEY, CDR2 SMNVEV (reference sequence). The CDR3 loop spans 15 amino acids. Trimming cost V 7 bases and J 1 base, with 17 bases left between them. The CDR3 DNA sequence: TGTGCCAGCAAGGTCGACATTGTCAGTTCCTACGAGCAGTACTTC. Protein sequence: CASKVDIVSSYEQYF.

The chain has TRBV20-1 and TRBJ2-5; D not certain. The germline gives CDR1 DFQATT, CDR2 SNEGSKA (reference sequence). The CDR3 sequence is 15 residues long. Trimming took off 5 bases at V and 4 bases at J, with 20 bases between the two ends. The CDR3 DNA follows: TGCAGTGCTGAGACGGTCAGTCCCTTCGGAGAGACCCAGTACTTC. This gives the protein CSAETVSPFGETQYF.

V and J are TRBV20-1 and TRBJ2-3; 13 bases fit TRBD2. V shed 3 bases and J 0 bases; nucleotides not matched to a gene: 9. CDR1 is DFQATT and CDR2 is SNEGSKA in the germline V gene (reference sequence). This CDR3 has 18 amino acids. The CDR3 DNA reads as TGCAGTGCTAGTGGGGGACTAGCGGGAACCACTAGCACAGATACGCAGTATTTT. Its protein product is CSASGGLAGTTSTDTQYF.

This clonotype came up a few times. The CDR3 loop is CASSQDGVSINTEAFF. Here the CDR3 DNA reads TGCGCCAGCAGCCAAGATGGGGTCAGTATTAACACTGAAGCTTTCTTT. The chain couples TRBV4-3 to TRBJ1-1; D not resolved. V lost 0 bases and J 2 bases, leaving 13 bases between the germline ends. Germline CDR1 and CDR2: LGHNA and YSLEER. This CDR3 has 16 residues.

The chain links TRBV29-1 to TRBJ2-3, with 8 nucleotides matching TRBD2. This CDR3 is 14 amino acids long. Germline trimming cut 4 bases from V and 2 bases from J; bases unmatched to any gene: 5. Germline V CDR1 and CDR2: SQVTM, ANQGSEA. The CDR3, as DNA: TGCAGCGTTGCGGGACTAGTTATCACAGATACGCAGTATTTT. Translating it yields CSVAGLVITDTQYF.

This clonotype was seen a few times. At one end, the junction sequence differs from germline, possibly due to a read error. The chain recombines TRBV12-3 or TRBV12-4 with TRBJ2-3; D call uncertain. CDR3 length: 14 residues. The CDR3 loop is CASSLAFGTDTQYF. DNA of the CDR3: TGTGCCAGCAGCTTAGCCTTTGGCACAGATACGCAGTATTTT.

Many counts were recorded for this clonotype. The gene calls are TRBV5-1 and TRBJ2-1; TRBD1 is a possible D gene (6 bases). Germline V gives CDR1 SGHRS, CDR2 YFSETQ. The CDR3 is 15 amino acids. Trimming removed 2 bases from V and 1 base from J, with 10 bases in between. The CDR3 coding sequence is TGCGCCAGCAGCTTACAGGGAGCTTCCTACAATGAGCAGTTCTTC. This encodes CASSLQGASYNEQFF. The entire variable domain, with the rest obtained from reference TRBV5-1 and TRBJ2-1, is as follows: KAGVTQTPRYLIKTRGQQVTLSCSPISGHRSVSWYQQTPGQGLQFLFEYFSETQRNKGNFPGRFSGRQFSNSRSEMNVSTLELGDSALYLCASSLQGASYNEQFFGPGTRLTVL.